This T cell receptor (beta chain) appears in the sequencing data of a study of monozygotic twins with inflammatory bowel disease. The germline CDR1 and CDR2 sequences are SGHTA and FQGNSA. There are 14 residues in the CDR3. Researchers put TCRalpha and TCRbeta cDNA through two nested PCRs lasting 16 and 9 cycles. TCRdb re-called the 5' RACE reads and shows each CDR3 protein once, DNA omitted. The sample's table shows 300,000 to 350,000 distinct CDR3 sequences. The receptor comes from a human donor with ulcerative colitis or Crohn's disease, or a healthy co-twin of an affected twin (not recorded which). This sequence joins TRBV7-2 and TRBJ2-1; TCRdb indicates TRBD1, and absent DNA this call remains unverified. Sequencing was performed on blood. The CDR3 is CASSSDSLLYEQFF.